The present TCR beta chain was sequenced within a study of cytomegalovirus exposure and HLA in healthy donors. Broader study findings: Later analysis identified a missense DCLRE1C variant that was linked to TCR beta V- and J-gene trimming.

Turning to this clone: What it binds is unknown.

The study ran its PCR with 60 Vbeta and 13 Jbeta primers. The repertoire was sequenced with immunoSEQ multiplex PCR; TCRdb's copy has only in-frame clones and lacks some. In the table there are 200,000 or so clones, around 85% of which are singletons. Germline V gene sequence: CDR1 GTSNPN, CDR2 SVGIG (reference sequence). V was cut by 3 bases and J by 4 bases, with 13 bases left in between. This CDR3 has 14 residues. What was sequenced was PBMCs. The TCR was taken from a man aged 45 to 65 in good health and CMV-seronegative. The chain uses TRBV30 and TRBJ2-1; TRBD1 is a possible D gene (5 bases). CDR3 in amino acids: CAWRGLTPYNEQFF. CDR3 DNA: TGTGCCTGGAGGGGGCTCACCCCTTACAATGAGCAGTTCTTC.